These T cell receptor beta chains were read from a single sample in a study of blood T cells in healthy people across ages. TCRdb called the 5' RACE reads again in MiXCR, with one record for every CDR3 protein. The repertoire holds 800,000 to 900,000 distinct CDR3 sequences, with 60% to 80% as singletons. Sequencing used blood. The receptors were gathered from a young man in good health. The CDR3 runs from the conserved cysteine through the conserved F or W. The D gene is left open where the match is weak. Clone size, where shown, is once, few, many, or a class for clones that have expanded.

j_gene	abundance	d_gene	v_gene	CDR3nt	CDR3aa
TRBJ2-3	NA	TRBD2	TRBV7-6	TGTGCCAGCAGCGCAAGCGGGGGGAGGGATACGCAGTATTTT	CASSASGGRDTQYF
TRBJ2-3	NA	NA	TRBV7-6	TGTGCCAGCAGCTTAGGGGCAGTCCTCCGGGATACGCGGTATTTT	CASSLGAVLRDTRYF
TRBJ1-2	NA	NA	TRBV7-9	TGTGCCAGCAGCTTAGCGCAGGGAACTCCTTTCTACACCTTC	CASSLAQGTPFYTF
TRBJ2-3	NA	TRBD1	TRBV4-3	TGCGCCAGCAGCCAAAAAGGACAGGGAGAGGCAGATACGCAGTATTTT	CASSQKGQGEADTQYF
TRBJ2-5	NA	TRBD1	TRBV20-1	TGCAGTGCTAGAGGCGGGACAGGGGGATTCGAGACCCAGTACTTC	CSARGGTGGFETQYF
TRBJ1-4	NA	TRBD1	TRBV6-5	TGTGCCAGCAGATCATTTTTAGGGGGCCCGGAAAAACTGTTTTTT	CASRSFLGGPEKLFF
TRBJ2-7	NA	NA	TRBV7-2	TGTACCAGCAGCTTAGGCGGGGGCCAACTCCGCGAGCAGTACTTC	CTSSLGGGQLREQYF
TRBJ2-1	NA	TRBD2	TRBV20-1	TGCAGTGCTAGAGTGACTAGCGGGGGTCGGGAGCAGTTCTTC	CSARVTSGGREQFF
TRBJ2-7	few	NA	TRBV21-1	TGTGCCAGCAGCGCCCGAGGGAGCCCCCCAAGCGAGCAGTACTTC	CASSARGSPPSEQYF
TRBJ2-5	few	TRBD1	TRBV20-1	TGCAGTGCTCGATTCCCGGGACAGGGGGGAGAGACCCAGTACTTC	CSARFPGQGGETQYF